Following are 30 T cell receptor beta chains from one sample sequenced in a study of response to subunit inactivated influenza vaccine. TCRdb called the RT-PCR reads again in MiXCR, with one record for every CDR3 protein. The table has about 520,000 distinct CDR3 sequences, about 25% seen once. Sequenced here: CD4+ T cells sorted from PBMCs, sampled around 5 days after vaccination. All receptors come from a man aged 50-60 years who received an inactivated influenza vaccine.

This sequence joins TRBV4-2 and TRBJ2-1; D uncertain. Trimming took 1 base from V and 7 from J, leaving 11 bases between them. CDR1 is LGHNA, CDR2 YNFKEQ, per germline. The CDR3 totals 14 residues. The DNA for the CDR3 is TGTGCCAGCAGCCAAGCTACATCTTTTAATGAGCAGTTCTTC. Protein product: CASSQATSFNEQFF.

About this clonotype itself: A much larger clone sits a single nucleotide away, making a read error possible. The J gene is TRBJ2-1, the V gene TRBV24-1; D perhaps matches TRBD1 (6 bases). V was pared by 10 bases and J by 1 base, with 13 bases between. The CDR3 is 14 amino acids. Germline-derived CDR1 and CDR2 are KGHDR and SFDVKD. The CDR3 loop is CATRGLGSYNEQFF. The CDR3, as DNA: TGTGCCACTAGGGGGTTGGGGTCCTACAATGAGCAGTTCTTC.

V and J are TRBV2 and TRBJ2-7, with D perhaps TRBD1 (6 bases). Trimming left V 6 bases short and J 1 base short, with 16 bases between. CDR3 length: 15 amino acids. The V gene's germline CDR1 is SNHLY and CDR2 FYNNEI. CDR3 nucleotides: TGTGCCAGCAGGCTGGAAGTACAGGGTTCCTACGAGCAGTACTTC. As protein: CASRLEVQGSYEQYF.

The chain has TRBV5-1 and TRBJ2-7; TRBD1 matches 7 bases. The germline V gene encodes CDR1 SGHRS and CDR2 YFSETQ. The CDR3 covers 14 residues. J lost 2 bases, V lost 0 bases, and 2 bases had no gene match. CDR3 residues: CASSLEGATYEQYF. In DNA, the CDR3 is TGCGCCAGCAGCTTGGAGGGGGCTACCTACGAGCAGTACTTC.

The rearrangement joins TRBV5-4 to TRBJ2-1; D perhaps matches TRBD2 (5 bases). Trimming left V 1 base short and J 0 bases short, with 20 bases between. Germline CDR1 and CDR2: SGHNT and YYREEE (reference sequence). The CDR3 contains 19 residues. CDR3 nucleotide sequence: TGTGCCAGCAGCTTGACCAGCGGCTTCCAACCAAGCTCCTACAATGAGCAGTTCTTC. Its protein is CASSLTSGFQPSSYNEQFF.

At least ten counts were recorded for this clonotype. This chain uses TRBV29-1 with TRBJ2-7, with 8 nucleotides matching TRBD1. The CDR3 contains 14 residues. After removal of 7 bases from V and 4 bases from J, the junction contained 12 bases not matched to a gene. Germline V gene lookup returns CDR1 SQVTM and CDR2 ANQGSEA. The DNA for the CDR3 is TGCAGCGCCTCCACGGACAGGGTGTCGTACGAGCAGTACTTC. As protein: CSASTDRVSYEQYF.

The J gene is TRBJ1-6, the V gene TRBV18, with unresolved D. CDR3 length equals 15 residues. Trimming cost V 2 bases and J 8 bases, with 13 bases left between them. Per the germline V gene, CDR1 is KGHSH and CDR2 is LQKENI. The CDR3 DNA follows: TGTGCCAGCTCACCAGTTGAGGGCGGTTATTCACCCCTCCACTTT. This codes for CASSPVEGGYSPLHF.

This clonotype was seen more than once but under ten times. This rearrangement joins TRBV20-1 to TRBJ1-5, with D unclear. V was pared by 3 bases and J by 0 bases, with 9 bases between. CDR3 length equals 14 residues. CDR1 and CDR2 (germline): DFQATT, SNEGSKA (reference sequence). The CDR3 DNA reads as TGCAGTGCTAGTGACCCTACTAGCAATCAGCCCCAGCATTTT. It specifies CSASDPTSNQPQHF.

V is TRBV7-3 and J is TRBJ2-7, with 8 nucleotides matching TRBD1. V lost 2 bases and J lost 6; bases outside the gene matches: 6. The CDR3 sequence is 14 residues long. Germline CDR1 SGHTA, CDR2 FQGTGA. DNA for the CDR3: TGTGCCAGCAGCTTAGGCTCCGGACAGGGCGAGCAGTACTTC. The encoded protein is CASSLGSGQGEQYF.

This clonotype showed up many times. J is TRBJ2-1 and V is TRBV20-1, with 7 bases aligning to TRBD1. Germline V lookup: CDR1 DFQATT, CDR2 SNEGSKA (reference sequence). V gave up 0 bases and J gave up 2 bases; unmatched junction bases: 1. The CDR3 is made up of 14 amino acids. DNA of the CDR3: TGCAGTGCTAGAGAGGGACAGACCTACAATGAGCAGTTCTTC. Amino acid sequence: CSAREGQTYNEQFF.

V and J are TRBV4-1 and TRBJ2-3; 9 bases agree with TRBD1. V was pared by 4 bases and J by 7 bases, with 12 bases of the junction left unmatched. Germline V gene lookup returns CDR1 MGHRA and CDR2 YSYEKL. The CDR3 length is 16 residues. As DNA, the CDR3 is TGCGCCAGCAGCCTACAACCGGGACAGGGACAACATACGCAGTATTTT. Encoded protein: CASSLQPGQGQHTQYF.

This clonotype was recorded a few times. CDR3 sequence reads: CASSLAAGRTDTF. The CDR3 bases are TGTGCCAGCAGCCTCGCGGCCGGTCGGACGGACACCTTC. This chain joins TRBV5-4 and TRBJ1-2; D ambiguous. Germline CDR1 is SGHNT and CDR2 is YYREEE (reference sequence). The CDR3 covers 13 residues. V was clipped by 4 bases and J by 12 bases, with 19 bases between them.

The V and J genes are TRBV3-1 and TRBJ2-7; tentative D call: TRBD1 (5 bases). This CDR3 comprises 14 residues. Trimming stripped 3 bases from V and 3 bases from J, with 12 bases between. CDR1 is LGHDT, CDR2 YNNKEL, per germline (reference sequence). CDR3 protein: CASSHGRVGYEQYF. For the CDR3, the DNA is TGTGCCAGCAGCCACGGCAGGGTCGGCTACGAGCAGTACTTC.

V and J are TRBV1 and TRBJ2-1; the table's D call of TRBD2 was not tested on the DNA. TRBV1 is annotated as a pseudogene. CDR3 size: 12 residues. In DNA form, the CDR3 reads TGCACCAGCAGCCAAGGTTCTAGCAAGCAGTTCTTC. Translating gives CTSSQGSSKQFF.

There are a few counts of this clonotype. The chain carries TRBV5-6 and TRBJ1-5; D not certain. This CDR3 contains 15 residues. Germline V CDR1 and CDR2: SGHDT, YYEEEE. The germline V and J ends were trimmed by 4 bases and 4 bases, with 15 bases remaining between them. The CDR3 sequence is CASSQAVGRNQPQHF. CDR3 DNA sequence: TGTGCCAGCAGCCAGGCAGTTGGTCGAAATCAGCCCCAGCATTTT.

This clonotype came up a few times. This chain joins TRBV29-1 and TRBJ2-5, with D tentatively TRBD1 (5 bases). CDR3 length: 14 amino acids. The V gene lost 1 base and the J gene lost 4 bases, with 13 bases spanning the gap. Per germline, CDR1 SQVTM and CDR2 ANQGSEA. In DNA, the CDR3 is TGCAGCGTTGAAGCCTGGGGCCCGCGAGAGACCCAGTACTTC. As protein: CSVEAWGPRETQYF.

As DNA, the CDR3 is TGTGCCAGCAGCTACACCCTTGGGGCGAATCAGCCCCAGCATTTT. It translates to CASSYTLGANQPQHF. V is TRBV6-5 and J is TRBJ1-5; D possibly corresponds to TRBD1 (5 bases). Germline V lookup: CDR1 MNHEY, CDR2 SVGAGI. This CDR3 has 15 residues. V was clipped by 6 bases and J by 4 bases, with 16 bases between them.

The chain couples TRBV12-3 or TRBV12-4 to TRBJ1-5; maybe TRBD1 (5 bases). V shed 4 bases and J shed 4 bases, with 14 bases lying between them. This CDR3 spans 15 amino acids. CDR3 region: CASSSRDGGNQPQHF. The CDR3 region has the DNA TGTGCCAGCAGTTCCCGGGACGGAGGTAATCAGCCCCAGCATTTT.

In regard to this clonotype: Germline is not matched at one junction end, which may reflect a read error. The genes are TRBV4-1 and TRBJ1-2; TRBD1 aligns across 7 bases. The germline CDR1 and CDR2 sequences are MGHRA and YSYEKL. The CDR3 has 14 residues. CDR3 sequence (DNA): TGCGCCAGCAGCCAAGCACGGACAGGCCTGAAGAAGCCCTTC. The encoded protein is CASSQARTGLKKPF.

The CDR3 DNA sequence: TGCAGCGTTTCGGGGTACCAAGAGACCCAGTACTTC. Encoded protein: CSVSGYQETQYF. V usage is TRBV29-1 and J usage is TRBJ2-5; possible D gene TRBD2, 5 bases. This CDR3 is 12 amino acids long. Between the trimmed V and J ends, which lost 5 bases and 0 bases, there was a span of 7 bases. Germline V lookup: CDR1 SQVTM, CDR2 ANQGSEA.

This clonotype was observed a handful of times. The genes are TRBV18 and TRBJ2-6, with no clear D. CDR3 size: 16 residues. Trimming took 4 bases from V and 0 from J, leaving 10 bases between them. Germline CDR1 KGHSH, CDR2 LQKENI. CDR3: CASSLQHGSGANVLTF. The CDR3 nucleotides are TGTGCCAGCTCACTACAACACGGCTCTGGGGCCAACGTCCTGACTTTC.

The chain combines TRBV7-9 with TRBJ2-2; TRBD2 matches at 11 bases. Trimming at V came to 4 bases and at J to 5 bases, leaving 6 bases not matched to a gene. CDR3 length equals 16 residues. Germline CDR1 reads SEHNR; CDR2 reads FQNEAQ (reference sequence). CDR3 residues: CASSSPGLAATGELFF. CDR3 DNA: TGTGCCAGCAGCTCCCCGGGACTAGCGGCGACCGGGGAGCTGTTTTTT.

In this sample, this clonotype turned up a few times. The rearrangement joins TRBV20-1 to TRBJ2-3; TRBD2 agrees at 11 bases. Per the germline V gene, CDR1 is DFQATT and CDR2 is SNEGSKA (reference sequence). V shed 0 bases, J shed 6 bases, and the junction held 8 bases outside the gene matches. The CDR3 has 16 amino acids. CDR3 residues: CSARDRLAGGPDTQYF. DNA for the CDR3: TGCAGTGCTAGAGATCGGCTAGCGGGGGGTCCGGATACGCAGTATTTT.

This rearrangement joins TRBV20-1 to TRBJ2-1; 14 nucleotides agree with TRBD2. Germline CDR1 reads DFQATT; CDR2 reads SNEGSKA (reference sequence). V shed 2 bases, J shed 7 bases, and the junction held 10 bases outside the gene matches. The CDR3 runs to 17 residues. The CDR3, as DNA: TGCAGTGCTAGACCGGCGACTAGCGGGGGGGCCTCGAATGAGCAGTTCTTC. Its protein product is CSARPATSGGASNEQFF.

There are a few counts of this clonotype. The chain links TRBV20-1 to TRBJ2-1, with D possibly called TRBD1 or TRBD2 (5 bases each). Germline lookup yields CDR1 DFQATT and CDR2 SNEGSKA (reference sequence). V shed 6 bases and J shed 0 bases, with 21 bases lying between them. The CDR3 consists of 17 residues. CDR3 DNA: TGCAGTGCGATCAAGGGGCAGCGGAGATACTCCTACAATGAGCAGTTCTTC. Translation gives CSAIKGQRRYSYNEQFF.

This clonotype has a handful of counts. V and J are TRBV5-1 and TRBJ2-2; 10 bases fit TRBD2. This CDR3 contains 15 residues. V gave up 2 bases and J gave up 4 bases; unmatched junction bases: 2. Germline V lookup: CDR1 SGHRS, CDR2 YFSETQ. The CDR3 bases are TGCGCCAGCAGCTTTCGGACTAGCGGCACCGGGGAGCTGTTTTTT. Translated: CASSFRTSGTGELFF.

This clonotype appeared a few times. The chain has TRBV6-1 and TRBJ2-7; TRBD1 agrees at 7 bases. Trimming cost V 5 bases and J 7 bases; bases outside gene matches: 11. CDR3 length: 14 residues. CDR1 MNHNS and CDR2 SASEGT come from the germline V gene. CDR3 coding DNA: TGTGCCAGCAGTCTCGGACAGGTTCTGGGGGAGCAGTACTTC. Translation: CASSLGQVLGEQYF.

This clonotype has more than one count but fewer than ten. The V call is TRBV20-1, the J call TRBJ2-5; D perhaps matches TRBD2 (6 bases). Looked up from germline, CDR1 is DFQATT and CDR2 is SNEGSKA (reference sequence). This CDR3 has 14 residues. Trimming cost V 8 bases and J 0 bases, with 16 bases left between them. The CDR3 here is CSQRRAGYQETQYF. CDR3 nucleotide sequence: TGCAGTCAAAGGAGGGCCGGGTACCAAGAGACCCAGTACTTC.

The J gene is TRBJ2-2, the V gene TRBV15; D is uncertain. The CDR3 extends over 13 amino acids. Germline V gene lookup returns CDR1 LNHNV and CDR2 YYDKDF (reference sequence). V gave up 0 bases and J gave up 5 bases, with 4 bases separating them. CDR3 sequence: CATSRDRTGELFF. The CDR3 DNA follows: TGTGCCACCAGCAGAGATCGAACCGGGGAGCTGTTTTTT.

The chain uses TRBV29-1 and TRBJ2-5, with 11 bases aligning to TRBD2. The CDR3 runs to 13 residues. The J segment lost 5 bases and the V segment lost 6 bases, leaving 5 bases of the junction unmatched. In germline, CDR1 is SQVTM, CDR2 ANQGSEA. The CDR3 DNA is TGCAGCGTCCACCGGACTAGCGGGGAGACCCAGTACTTC. It yields the protein CSVHRTSGETQYF.